The clone carrying this T cell receptor (beta chain) was seen a single time. This sample is drawn from a study of graft-versus-host responses after intestinal transplantation. To release intraepithelial and lamina propria lymphocytes, the graft tissue was processed. Per the germline V gene, CDR1 is SGHRS and CDR2 is YFSETQ. CDR3 length: 14 residues. The V and J ends lost 3 bases and 0 bases respectively, with 9 bases between them. Generated by immunoSEQ multiplex PCR, the TCRdb table keeps only in-frame clones and is missing some. Among 15,000 or so clones listed, approximately 79% were seen once. The sample consisted of ileum tissue, taken 17 days after transplant. This TCR came from a human patient who received an intestinal transplant, so some T cells may come from the graft donor. This chain uses TRBV5-1 with TRBJ1-2, with no clear D. Here the CDR3 DNA reads TGCGCCAGCAGCTCCTTAGGTGCTAACTATGGCTACACCTTC. This sequence encodes CASSSLGANYGYTF.